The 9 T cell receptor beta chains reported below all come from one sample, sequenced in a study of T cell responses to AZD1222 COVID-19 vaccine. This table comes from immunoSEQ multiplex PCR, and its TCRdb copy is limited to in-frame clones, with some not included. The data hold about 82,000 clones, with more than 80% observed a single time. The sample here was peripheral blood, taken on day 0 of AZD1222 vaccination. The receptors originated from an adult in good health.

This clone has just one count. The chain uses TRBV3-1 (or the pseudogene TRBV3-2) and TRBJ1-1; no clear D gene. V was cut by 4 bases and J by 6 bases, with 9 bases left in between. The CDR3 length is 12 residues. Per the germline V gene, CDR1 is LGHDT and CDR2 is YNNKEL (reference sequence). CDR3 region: CASSPIEAEAFF. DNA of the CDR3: TGTGCCAGCAGCCCCATCGAGGCTGAAGCTTTCTTT.

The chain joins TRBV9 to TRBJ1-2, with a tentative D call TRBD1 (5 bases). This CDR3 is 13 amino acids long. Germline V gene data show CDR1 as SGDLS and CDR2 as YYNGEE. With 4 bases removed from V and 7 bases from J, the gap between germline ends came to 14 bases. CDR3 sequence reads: CASSISGGGGYTF. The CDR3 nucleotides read TGTGCCAGCAGCATTTCGGGGGGAGGTGGCTACACCTTC.

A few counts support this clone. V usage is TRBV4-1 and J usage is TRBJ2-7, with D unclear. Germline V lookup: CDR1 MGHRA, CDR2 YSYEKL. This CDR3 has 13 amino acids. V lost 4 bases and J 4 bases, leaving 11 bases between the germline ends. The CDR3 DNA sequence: TGCGCCAGCAGCCTCCATACAGCTTACGAGCAGTACTTC. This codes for CASSLHTAYEQYF.

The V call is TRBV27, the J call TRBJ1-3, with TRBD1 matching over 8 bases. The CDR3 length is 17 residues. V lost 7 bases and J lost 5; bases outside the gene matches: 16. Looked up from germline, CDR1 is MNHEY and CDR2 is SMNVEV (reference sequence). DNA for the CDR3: TGTGCCAGCACCCAAAGGTTCGACTGGACAGGGCGAAACACCATATATTTT. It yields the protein CASTQRFDWTGRNTIYF.

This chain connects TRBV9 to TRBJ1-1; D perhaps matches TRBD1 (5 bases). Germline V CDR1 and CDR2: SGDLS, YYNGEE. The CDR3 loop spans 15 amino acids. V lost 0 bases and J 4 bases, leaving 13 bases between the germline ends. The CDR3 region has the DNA TGTGCCAGCAGCGTAGGGGAGGGGTTCCCCACTGAAGCTTTCTTT. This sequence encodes CASSVGEGFPTEAFF.

CDR3 sequence: CASSLERWGIGTEAFF. CDR3 nucleotide sequence: TGTGCCAGCAGCTTGGAACGTTGGGGGATTGGCACTGAAGCTTTCTTT. The genes are TRBV5-8 and TRBJ1-1; D is possibly TRBD1 (5 bases). The CDR3 totals 16 residues. V lost 0 bases and J 4 bases, leaving 16 bases between the germline ends. Germline V gene sequence: CDR1 SGHTS, CDR2 YDEGEE. Combining the CDR3 with reference TRBV5-8 and TRBJ1-1 gives the whole variable domain EAGVTQSPTHLIKTRGQQATLRCSPISGHTSVYWYQQALGLGLQFLLWYDEGEERNRGNFPPRFSGRQFPNYSSELNVNALELEDSALYLCASSLERWGIGTEAFFGQGTRLTVV.

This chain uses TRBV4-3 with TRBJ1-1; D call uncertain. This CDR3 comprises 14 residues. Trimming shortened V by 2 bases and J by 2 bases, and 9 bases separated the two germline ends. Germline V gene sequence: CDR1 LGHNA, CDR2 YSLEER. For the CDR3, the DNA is TGCGCCAGCAGCCAATGGAGCGGCAACACTGAAGCTTTCTTT. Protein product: CASSQWSGNTEAFF.

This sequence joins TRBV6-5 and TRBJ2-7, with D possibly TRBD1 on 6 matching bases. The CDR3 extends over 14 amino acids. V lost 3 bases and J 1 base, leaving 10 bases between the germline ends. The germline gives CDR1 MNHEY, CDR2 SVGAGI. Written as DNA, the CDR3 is TGTGCCAGCAGTTATGAGACAGGTTCCTACGAGCAGTACTTC. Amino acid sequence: CASSYETGSYEQYF.

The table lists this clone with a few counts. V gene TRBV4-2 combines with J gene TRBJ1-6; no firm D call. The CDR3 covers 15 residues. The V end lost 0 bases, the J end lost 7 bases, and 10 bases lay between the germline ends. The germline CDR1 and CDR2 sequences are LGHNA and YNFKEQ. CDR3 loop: CASSQEWRQNSPLHF. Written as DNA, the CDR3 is TGTGCCAGCAGCCAAGAATGGAGGCAGAATTCACCCCTCCACTTT.